The rows below give T cell receptor beta chains drawn from one sample of a study of cytomegalovirus exposure and HLA in healthy donors. Some clones are missing from TCRdb's copy, which holds only in-frame ones; the method was immunoSEQ multiplex PCR. The data contain 200,000 or so clones, approximately 78% of them seen just once; the ten biggest clones take up around 0.8%. Sequencing input: PBMCs. The receptors stem from a woman between 18 and 30 years old in good health and CMV-seronegative. Both conserved end residues are part of each CDR3. A D gene is named only where the DNA matches it firmly. Rows may omit the clone size; those that give it use once, few, many or a size class.

clone_size j_call cdr3_length v_call d_call cdr3_nt cdr3_aa
. TRBJ2-5 14 TRBV2 TRBD1 TGTGCCAGCAGTGCGGACAGGGACCAAGAGACCCAGTACTTC CASSADRDQETQYF
. TRBJ1-2 12 TRBV6-1 . TGTGCCAGCAGTGGACAGCCCTATGGCTACACCTTC CASSGQPYGYTF
few TRBJ2-5 13 TRBV6-1 TRBD2 TGTGCCAGCAGTGACGGGGGGAGGGAGACCCAGTACTTC CASSDGGRETQYF
. TRBJ2-7 16 TRBV27 TRBD1 TGTGCCAGCAGTTTCTTAGGACAGGCAGTAAACTACGAGCAGTACTTC CASSFLGQAVNYEQYF
. TRBJ2-7 15 TRBV16 . TGTGCCAGCAGCCGCGGGACGACTTCCTCCTACGAGCAGTACTTC CASSRGTTSSYEQYF
. TRBJ2-7 13 TRBV7-3 TRBD1 TGTGCCAGCAGCTTTGACAGGGAATACGAGCAGTACTTC CASSFDREYEQYF
. TRBJ1-2 14 TRBV5-1 . TGCGCCAGCAGCTTGGGACAGGAACTAAATGGCTACACCTTC CASSLGQELNGYTF
. TRBJ2-5 15 TRBV15 TRBD1 TGTGCCACCAGCAGGGACAGGGGGGTAGCAGGGACCCAGTACTTC CATSRDRGVAGTQYF
few TRBJ1-2 16 TRBV11-2 TRBD1 TGTGCCAGCAGCCCCCGAGTTGGACAGGGGGTTTCTGGCTACACCTTC CASSPRVGQGVSGYTF
. TRBJ2-3 15 TRBV18 TRBD2 TGTGCCAGCTCACCGAGCGGGAGGGGGACAGATACGCAGTATTTT CASSPSGRGTDTQYF
few TRBJ1-1 12 TRBV2 . TGTGCCAGCAGTTTATTGAACACTGAAGCTTTCTTT CASSLLNTEAFF
. TRBJ1-2 13 TRBV7-2 TRBD1 TGTGCCAGCAGCCGTACAGGGGACGGTGGCTACACCTTC CASSRTGDGGYTF
few TRBJ2-2 17 TRBV4-1 TRBD2 TGCGCCAGCAGCCAAGATAGCACTAAGGGAGGGGCCGGGGAGCTGTTTTTT CASSQDSTKGGAGELFF
. TRBJ2-7 15 TRBV6-5 . TGTGCCAGCAGTTACTTCCGGGAGACCTCCTACGAGCAGTACTTC CASSYFRETSYEQYF
. TRBJ2-2 13 TRBV29-1 . TGCAGCGTTGGGCTTCCGAACACCGGGGAGCTGTTTTTT CSVGLPNTGELFF
. TRBJ1-4 14 TRBV5-1 TRBD1 TGCGCCAGCAGCCCGGGACAGGGTAATGAAAAACTGTTTTTT CASSPGQGNEKLFF
. TRBJ1-5 14 TRBV9 . TGTGCCAGCTCAAAGGGGTTAGGCAATCAGCCCCAGCATTTT CASSKGLGNQPQHF
. TRBJ1-2 16 TRBV7-9 . TGTGCCAGCAGCTCAAGTGCCTACGGAGGCAACTATGGCTACACCTTC CASSSSAYGGNYGYTF
. TRBJ2-7 15 TRBV4-2 . TGTGCCAGCAGCCAAGATGGACCTAGCCGATACGAGCAGTACTTC CASSQDGPSRYEQYF
. TRBJ2-7 15 TRBV5-5 TRBD2 TGTGCCAGCAGCCCATCCTTTGGGGGGGCCTACGAGCAGTACTTC CASSPSFGGAYEQYF
. TRBJ1-1 14 TRBV29-1 TRBD1 TGCAGCGACGTAGGTGGGACAGGGTCCACTGAAGCTTTCTTT CSDVGGTGSTEAFF
few TRBJ1-6 17 TRBV25-1 TRBD1 TGTGCCAGCAGTGAAAATGCCGGGGGACAGGGCAATTCACCCCTCCACTTT CASSENAGGQGNSPLHF
. TRBJ1-4 14 TRBV28 . TGTGCCAGCAACCCCCGGGCAACTAATGAAAAACTGTTTTTT CASNPRATNEKLFF
. TRBJ1-5 15 TRBV27 TRBD1 TGTGCCAGCAGTCCGCGGACAGGAGTCAATCAGCCCCAGCATTTT CASSPRTGVNQPQHF
. TRBJ1-3 13 TRBV7-9 . TGTGCCAGCAGCTCCGCGATCGGAAACACCATATATTTT CASSSAIGNTIYF
. TRBJ2-7 15 TRBV28 TRBD1 TGTGCCAGCAGTCCGACGACAGGGGGGAGGTACGAGCAGTACTTC CASSPTTGGRYEQYF
few TRBJ1-1 14 TRBV5-6 . TGTGCCAGCAGCTTGGGGGGGCAGGACACTGAAGCTTTCTTT CASSLGGQDTEAFF